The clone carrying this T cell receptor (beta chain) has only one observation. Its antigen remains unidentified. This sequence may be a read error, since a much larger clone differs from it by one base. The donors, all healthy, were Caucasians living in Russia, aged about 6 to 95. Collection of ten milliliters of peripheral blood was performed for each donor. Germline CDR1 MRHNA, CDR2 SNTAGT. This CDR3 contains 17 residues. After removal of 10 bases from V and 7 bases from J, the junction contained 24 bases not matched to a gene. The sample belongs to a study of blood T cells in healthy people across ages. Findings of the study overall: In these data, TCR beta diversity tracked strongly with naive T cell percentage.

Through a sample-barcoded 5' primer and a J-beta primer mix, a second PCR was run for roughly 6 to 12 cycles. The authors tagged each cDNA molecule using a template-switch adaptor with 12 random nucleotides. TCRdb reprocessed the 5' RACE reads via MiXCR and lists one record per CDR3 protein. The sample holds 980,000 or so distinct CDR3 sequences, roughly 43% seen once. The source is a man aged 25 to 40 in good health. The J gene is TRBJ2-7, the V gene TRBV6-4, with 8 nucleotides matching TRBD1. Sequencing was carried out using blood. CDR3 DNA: TGTGCCACCGACAAATCGGGAACAGGGGGAACGGTTGATGAGCAGTACTTC. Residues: CATDKSGTGGTVDEQYF.